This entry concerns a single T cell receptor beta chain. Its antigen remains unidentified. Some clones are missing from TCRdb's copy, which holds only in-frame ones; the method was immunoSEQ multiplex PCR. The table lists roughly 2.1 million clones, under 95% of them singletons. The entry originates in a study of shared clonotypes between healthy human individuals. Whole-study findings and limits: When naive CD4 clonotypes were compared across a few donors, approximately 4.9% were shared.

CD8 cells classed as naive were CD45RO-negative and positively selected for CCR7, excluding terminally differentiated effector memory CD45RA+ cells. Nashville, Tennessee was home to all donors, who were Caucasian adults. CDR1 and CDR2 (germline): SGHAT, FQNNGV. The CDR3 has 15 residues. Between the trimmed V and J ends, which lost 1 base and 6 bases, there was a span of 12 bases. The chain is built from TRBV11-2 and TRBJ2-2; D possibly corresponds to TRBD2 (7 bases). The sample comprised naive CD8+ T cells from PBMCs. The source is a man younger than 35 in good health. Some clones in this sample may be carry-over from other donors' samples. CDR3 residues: CASSLGAGASGELFF. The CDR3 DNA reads TGTGCCAGCAGCTTAGGGGCGGGGGCCTCCGGGGAGCTGTTTTTT.